This TCR beta chain was captured in a study of blood T cell repertoires in COVID-19. Study details: Both acute and convalescent COVID-19 samples were obtained from the United States, Italy and Spain. T cells, B-cell-depleted T cells, or PBMCs provided the cDNA or gDNA that served as material.

Germline V gene sequence: CDR1 WNHNN, CDR2 SYGVQD (reference sequence). This CDR3 contains 12 residues. Trimming cost V 5 bases and J 4 bases, with 5 bases left between them. This clone turned up a few times. Authors' methods: By means of reference gene primer amplification, nucleated cell counts were estimated. TCRdb keeps only in-frame clones here, not all; method: immunoSEQ multiplex PCR. For V, J and clone size, that table is used; D and trimming come from the DNA. The repertoire holds 400,000 to 550,000 clones, with around 89% as singletons. The clonotype comes from a woman under 40 with acute or convalescent COVID-19. V usage is TRBV10-1 and J usage is TRBJ2-2; no firm D call. Sequencing used peripheral blood. The CDR3 nucleotides are TGCGCCAGCAGTCCGTTCACCGGGGAGCTGTTTTTT. It specifies CASSPFTGELFF.